The entry below describes one T cell receptor (beta chain). V shed 5 bases and J shed 9 bases, with 14 bases lying between them. The CDR3 has 13 amino acids. Germline V CDR1 and CDR2: SEHNR, FQNEAQ (reference sequence). Original data processing: Reference gene primer amplification yielded estimated nucleated cell counts. Data came from immunoSEQ multiplex PCR; TCRdb stores just in-frame clones and leaves some out. That table gives V, J and clone size, and the DNA gave D and trimming. The table lists a few hundred thousand clones, 87% of them singletons. The entry originates in a study of blood T cell repertoires in COVID-19. On the study more broadly: Some COVID-19 samples were acute and others convalescent; all came from the United States, Italy and Spain. PBMCs, B-cell-depleted T cells, or T cells were the source of the cDNA or gDNA that made up the material.

J is TRBJ2-4 and V is TRBV7-9, with D tentatively TRBD2 (6 bases). The sample consisted of peripheral blood. The sequence was obtained from a man in his late teens or twenties with active or convalescent COVID-19. The CDR3 region is CASSRPGGAIQYF. DNA of the CDR3: TGTGCCAGCAGCAGGCCCGGGGGAGCCATTCAGTACTTC. The full variable domain, completed using reference TRBV7-9 and TRBJ2-4, is DTGVSQNPRHKITKRGQNVTFRCDPISEHNRLYWYRQTLGQGPEFLTYFQNEAQLEKSRLLSDRFSAERPKGSFSTLEIQRTEQGDSAMYLCASSRPGGAIQYFGAGTRLSVL.